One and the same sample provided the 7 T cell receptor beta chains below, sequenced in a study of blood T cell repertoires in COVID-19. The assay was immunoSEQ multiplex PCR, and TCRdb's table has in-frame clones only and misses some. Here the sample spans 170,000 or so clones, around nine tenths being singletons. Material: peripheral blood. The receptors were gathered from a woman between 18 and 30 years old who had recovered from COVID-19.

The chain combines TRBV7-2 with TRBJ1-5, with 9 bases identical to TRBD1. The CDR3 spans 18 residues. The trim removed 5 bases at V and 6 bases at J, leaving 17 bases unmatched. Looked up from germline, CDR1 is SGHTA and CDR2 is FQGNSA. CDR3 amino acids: CASSNNPGTGRVGQPQHF. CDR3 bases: TGTGCCAGCAGCAATAACCCCGGGACAGGGCGAGTAGGTCAGCCCCAGCATTTT.

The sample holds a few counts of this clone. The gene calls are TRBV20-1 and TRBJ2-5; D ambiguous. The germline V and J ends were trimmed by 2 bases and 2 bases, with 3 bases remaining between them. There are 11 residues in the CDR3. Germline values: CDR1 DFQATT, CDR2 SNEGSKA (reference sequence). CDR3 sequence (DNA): TGCAGTGCTAGACAGCAAGAGACCCAGTACTTC. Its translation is CSARQQETQYF.

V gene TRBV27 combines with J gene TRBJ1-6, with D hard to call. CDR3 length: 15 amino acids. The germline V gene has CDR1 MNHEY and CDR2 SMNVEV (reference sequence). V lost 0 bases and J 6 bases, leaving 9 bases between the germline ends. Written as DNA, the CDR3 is TGTGCCAGCAGTTTATCCGGTTTTAGTAATTCACCCCTCCACTTT. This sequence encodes CASSLSGFSNSPLHF.

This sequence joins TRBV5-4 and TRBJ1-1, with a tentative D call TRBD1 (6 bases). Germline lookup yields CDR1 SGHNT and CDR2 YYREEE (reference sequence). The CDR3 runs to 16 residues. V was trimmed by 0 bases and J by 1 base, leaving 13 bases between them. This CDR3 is CASSLAGRGWNTEAFF. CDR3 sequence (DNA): TGTGCCAGCAGCTTGGCGGGTAGGGGGTGGAACACTGAAGCTTTCTTT.

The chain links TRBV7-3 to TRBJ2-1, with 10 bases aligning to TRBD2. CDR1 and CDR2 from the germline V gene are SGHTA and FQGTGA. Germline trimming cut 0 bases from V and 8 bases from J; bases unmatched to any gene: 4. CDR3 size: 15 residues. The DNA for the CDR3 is TGTGCCAGCAGCTTAACCGGGACTAGCGTCGATGAGCAGTTCTTC. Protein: CASSLTGTSVDEQFF.

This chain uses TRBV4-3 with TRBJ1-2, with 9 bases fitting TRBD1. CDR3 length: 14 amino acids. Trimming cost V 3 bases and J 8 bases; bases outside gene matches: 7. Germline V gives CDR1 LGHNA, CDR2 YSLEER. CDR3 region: CASSQVQGAGGYTF. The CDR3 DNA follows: TGCGCCAGCAGCCAGGTACAGGGGGCGGGAGGCTACACCTTC.

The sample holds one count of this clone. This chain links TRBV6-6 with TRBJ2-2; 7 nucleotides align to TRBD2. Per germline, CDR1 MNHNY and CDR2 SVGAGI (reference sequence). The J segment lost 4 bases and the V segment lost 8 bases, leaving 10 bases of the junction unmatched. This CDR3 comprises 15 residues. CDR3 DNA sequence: TGTGCCAGCGCCATGCGGGGGAGAGCCACCGGGGAGCTGTTTTTT. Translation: CASAMRGRATGELFF.